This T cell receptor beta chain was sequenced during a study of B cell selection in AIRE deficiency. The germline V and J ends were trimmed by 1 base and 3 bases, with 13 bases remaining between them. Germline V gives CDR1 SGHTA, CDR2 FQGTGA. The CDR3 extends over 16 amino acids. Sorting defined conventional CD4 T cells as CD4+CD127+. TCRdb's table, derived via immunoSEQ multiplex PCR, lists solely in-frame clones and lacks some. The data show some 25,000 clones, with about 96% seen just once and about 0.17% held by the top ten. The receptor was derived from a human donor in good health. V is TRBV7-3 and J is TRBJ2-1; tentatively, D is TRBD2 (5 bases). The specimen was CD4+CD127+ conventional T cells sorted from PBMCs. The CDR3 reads CASSLMGGSVYNEQFF. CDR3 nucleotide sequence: TGTGCCAGCAGCTTAATGGGCGGGTCGGTCTACAATGAGCAGTTCTTC.